These 6 T cell receptor beta chains were all obtained from the same sample, sequenced in a study of control samples from healthy donors and cancer patients (dated by TCRdb to the early 2020s). The protocol used for the library was the immunoSEQ multiplex PCR assay. TCRdb holds this immuneACCESS table with in-frame rearrangements only. Some clones are missing; in checked studies, unresolved V genes explain under half, and the rest has no known cause. Here the sample has 100,000 to 150,000 clones; about 88% occur a single time. About 3.2% of the sample goes to the ten largest clones. The sequenced sample consisted of blood. These receptors were collected from a man aged 50 to 60 in good health.

This clone was recorded once. V is TRBV6-5 and J is TRBJ2-7; D is possibly TRBD2 (5 bases). The V end was cut by 7 bases, the J end by 3 bases, with 13 bases between. The CDR3 has 13 amino acids. The germline gives CDR1 MNHEY, CDR2 SVGAGI. The CDR3: CASIVPGNYEQYF. The CDR3 DNA reads as TGTGCCAGCATAGTACCCGGGAACTACGAGCAGTACTTC.

The CDR3 loop reads CASSSGSSGNTIYF. The CDR3 coding sequence is TGTGCCAGCAGCTCGGGGAGCTCTGGAAACACCATATATTTT. The chain has TRBV7-3 and TRBJ1-3; D call uncertain. Deletions cut 4 bases from V and 0 bases from J, with 7 bases between. The CDR3 has 14 amino acids. Per the germline V gene, CDR1 is SGHTA and CDR2 is FQGTGA.

The rearrangement uses TRBV7-8 and TRBJ1-3; unclear D gene. Looked up from germline, CDR1 is SGHVS and CDR2 is FQNEAQ. The CDR3 is made up of 15 amino acids. Trimming removed 0 bases at V and 0 bases at J, with 6 bases between. The CDR3 loop reads CASSLAPSSGNTIYF. The CDR3 nucleotides read TGTGCCAGCAGCTTAGCCCCCAGCTCTGGAAACACCATATATTTT.

This clone was picked up one time. The V call is TRBV4-1, the J call TRBJ1-5, with D possibly matching TRBD1 (6 bases). The CDR3 extends over 17 amino acids. CDR1 and CDR2 from the germline V gene are MGHRA and YSYEKL. V lost 4 bases and J 0 bases, leaving 16 bases between the germline ends. CDR3 residues: CASSRQRGADSNQPQHF. CDR3 DNA: TGCGCCAGCAGCCGACAACGGGGGGCAGATAGCAATCAGCCCCAGCATTTT.

DNA of the CDR3: TGCGCCAGCAGCCCTGATAGGTCTGGAAACACCATATATTTT. Translated, it gives CASSPDRSGNTIYF. The gene calls are TRBV4-1 and TRBJ1-3; no clear D. This CDR3 region has 14 residues. Germline CDR1 MGHRA, CDR2 YSYEKL. Trimming shortened V by 4 bases and J by 1 base, and 8 bases separated the two germline ends.

The rearrangement joins TRBV7-8 to TRBJ1-1; D gene ambiguous. The length of the CDR3 is 12 residues. The germline V and J ends were trimmed by 5 bases and 7 bases, with 11 bases remaining between them. CDR1 and CDR2 (germline): SGHVS, FQNEAQ. This chain's CDR3 is CASSRTQREAFF. CDR3 DNA sequence: TGTGCCAGCAGCCGCACACAGCGTGAAGCTTTCTTT.